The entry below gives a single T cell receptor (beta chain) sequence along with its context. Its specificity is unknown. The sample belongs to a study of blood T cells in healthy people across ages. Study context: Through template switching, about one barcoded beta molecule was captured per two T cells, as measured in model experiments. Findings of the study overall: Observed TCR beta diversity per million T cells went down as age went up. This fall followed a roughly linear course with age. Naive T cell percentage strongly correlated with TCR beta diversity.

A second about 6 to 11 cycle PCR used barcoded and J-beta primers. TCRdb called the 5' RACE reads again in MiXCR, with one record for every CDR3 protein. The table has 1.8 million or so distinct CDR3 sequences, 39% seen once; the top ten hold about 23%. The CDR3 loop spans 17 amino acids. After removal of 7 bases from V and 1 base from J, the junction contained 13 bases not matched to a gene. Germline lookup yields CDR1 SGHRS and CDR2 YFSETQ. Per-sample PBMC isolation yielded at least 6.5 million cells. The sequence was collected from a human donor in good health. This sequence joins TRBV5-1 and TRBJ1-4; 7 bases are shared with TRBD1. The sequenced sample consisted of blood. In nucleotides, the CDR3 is TGCGCCAGCCAAAACAGGGGTGGCCGGGGAACTAATGAAAAACTGTTTTTT. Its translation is CASQNRGGRGTNEKLFF.